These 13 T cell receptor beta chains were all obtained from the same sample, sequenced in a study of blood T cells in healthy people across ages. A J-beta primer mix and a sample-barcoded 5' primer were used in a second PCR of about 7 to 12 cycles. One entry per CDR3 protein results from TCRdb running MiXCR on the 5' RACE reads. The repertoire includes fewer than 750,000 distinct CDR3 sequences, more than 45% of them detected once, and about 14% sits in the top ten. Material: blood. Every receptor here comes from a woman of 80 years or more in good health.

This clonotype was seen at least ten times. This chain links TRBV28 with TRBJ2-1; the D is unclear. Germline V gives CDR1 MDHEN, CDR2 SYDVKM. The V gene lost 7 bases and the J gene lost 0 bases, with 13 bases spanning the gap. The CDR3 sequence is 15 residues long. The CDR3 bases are TGTGCCAGCAAACCCCGTCAGTTCTCCTACAATGAGCAGTTCTTC. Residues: CASKPRQFSYNEQFF.

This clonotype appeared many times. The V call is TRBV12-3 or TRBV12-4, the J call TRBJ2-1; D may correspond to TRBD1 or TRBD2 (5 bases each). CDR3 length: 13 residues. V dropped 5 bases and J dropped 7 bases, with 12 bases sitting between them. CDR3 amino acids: CASSPGGRNEQFF. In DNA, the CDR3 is TGTGCCAGCAGTCCTGGGGGACGGAATGAGCAGTTCTTC.

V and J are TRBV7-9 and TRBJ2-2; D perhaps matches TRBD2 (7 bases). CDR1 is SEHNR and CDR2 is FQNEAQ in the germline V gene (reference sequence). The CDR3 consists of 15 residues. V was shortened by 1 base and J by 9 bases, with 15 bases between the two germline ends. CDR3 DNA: TGTGCCAGCAGCTTAGTCGGGGGGCCCCTCCGGGAGCTGTTTTTT. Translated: CASSLVGGPLRELFF. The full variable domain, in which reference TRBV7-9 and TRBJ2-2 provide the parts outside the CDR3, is DTGVSQNPRHKITKRGQNVTFRCDPISEHNRLYWYRQTLGQGPEFLTYFQNEAQLEKSRLLSDRFSAERPKGSFSTLEIQRTEQGDSAMYLCASSLVGGPLRELFFGEGSRLTVL.

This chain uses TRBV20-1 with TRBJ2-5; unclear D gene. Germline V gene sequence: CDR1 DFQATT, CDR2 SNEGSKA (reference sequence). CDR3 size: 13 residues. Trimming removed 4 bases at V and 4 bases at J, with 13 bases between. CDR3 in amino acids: CSAKLRSLETQYF. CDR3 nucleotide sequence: TGCAGTGCTAAACTGCGAAGCTTAGAGACCCAGTACTTC.

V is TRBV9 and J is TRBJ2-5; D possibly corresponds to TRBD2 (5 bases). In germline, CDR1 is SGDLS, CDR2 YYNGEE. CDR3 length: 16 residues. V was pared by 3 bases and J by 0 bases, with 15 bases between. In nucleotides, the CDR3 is TGTGCCAGCAGCGGAAGGACTGCGCAAAACCAAGAGACCCAGTACTTC. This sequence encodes CASSGRTAQNQETQYF.

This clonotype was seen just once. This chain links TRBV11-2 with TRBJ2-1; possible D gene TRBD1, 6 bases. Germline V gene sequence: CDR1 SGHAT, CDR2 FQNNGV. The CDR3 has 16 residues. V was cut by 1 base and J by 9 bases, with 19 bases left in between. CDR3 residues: CASSLVVTGPSVEQFF. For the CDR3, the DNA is TGTGCCAGCAGCTTAGTCGTTACAGGGCCATCGGTTGAGCAGTTCTTC.

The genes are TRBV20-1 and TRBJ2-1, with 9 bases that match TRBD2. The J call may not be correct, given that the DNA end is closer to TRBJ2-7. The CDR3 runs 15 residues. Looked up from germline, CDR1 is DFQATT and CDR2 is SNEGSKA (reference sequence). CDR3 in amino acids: CSARDSGRPYNEQYF. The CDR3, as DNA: TGCAGTGCTAGAGATAGCGGGAGACCCTACAATGAGCAGTACTTC.

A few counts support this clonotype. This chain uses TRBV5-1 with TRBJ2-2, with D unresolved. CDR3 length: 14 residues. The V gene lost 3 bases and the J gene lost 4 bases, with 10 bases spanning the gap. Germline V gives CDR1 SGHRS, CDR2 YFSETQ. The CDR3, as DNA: TGCGCCAGCAGCTCAATAGTTACCACCGGGGAGCTGTTTTTT. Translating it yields CASSSIVTTGELFF.

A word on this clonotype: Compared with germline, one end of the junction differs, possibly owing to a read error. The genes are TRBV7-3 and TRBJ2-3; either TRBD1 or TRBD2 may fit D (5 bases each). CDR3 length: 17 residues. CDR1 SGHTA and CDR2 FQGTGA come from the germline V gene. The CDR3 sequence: CASSPTGTLIRTDTQYF. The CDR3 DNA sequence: TGTGCCAGCAGCCCAACCGGGACCCTAATACGCACGGATACGCAGTATTTT.

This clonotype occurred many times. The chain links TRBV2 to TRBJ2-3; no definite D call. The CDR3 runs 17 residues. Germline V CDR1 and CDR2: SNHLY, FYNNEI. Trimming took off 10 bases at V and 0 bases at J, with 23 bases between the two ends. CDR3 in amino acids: CATSRVSRSSSTDTQYF. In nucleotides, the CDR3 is TGTGCCACCTCCAGAGTCTCACGTTCCTCTAGCACAGATACGCAGTATTTT.

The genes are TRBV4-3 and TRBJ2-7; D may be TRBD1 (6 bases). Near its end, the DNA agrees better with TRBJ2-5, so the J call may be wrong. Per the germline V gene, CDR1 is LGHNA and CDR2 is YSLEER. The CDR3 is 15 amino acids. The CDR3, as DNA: TGCGCCAGCAGCCAAGATCTTACAGGGCGAGAGACCCAGTACTTC. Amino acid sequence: CASSQDLTGRETQYF.

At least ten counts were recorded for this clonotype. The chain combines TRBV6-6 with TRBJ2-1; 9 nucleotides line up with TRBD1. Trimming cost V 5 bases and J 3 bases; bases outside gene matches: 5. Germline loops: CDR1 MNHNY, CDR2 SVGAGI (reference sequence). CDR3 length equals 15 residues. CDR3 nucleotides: TGTGCCAGCAGTCTCCGGGACAGGGACTACAATGAGCAGTTCTTC. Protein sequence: CASSLRDRDYNEQFF.

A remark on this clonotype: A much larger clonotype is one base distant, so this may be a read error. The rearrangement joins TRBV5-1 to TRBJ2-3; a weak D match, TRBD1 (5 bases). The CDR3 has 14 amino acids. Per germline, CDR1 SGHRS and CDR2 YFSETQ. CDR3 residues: CASRRTLGTDAQYF. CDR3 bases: TGCGCCAGCAGACGGACATTAGGAACAGATGCGCAGTATTTT.